Below are 31 T cell receptor beta chains sequenced from a single sample in a study of early T cells in non-severe SARS-CoV-2 infection. TCRdb redid the calling of the 5' RACE reads with MiXCR, one entry per CDR3 protein. In the table there are 80,000 to 100,000 distinct CDR3 sequences, around 15% of which are singletons. The sequenced sample consisted of whole blood. These receptors came from an adult who was a healthcare worker with PCR-confirmed SARS-CoV-2 infection or an uninfected control (not recorded which).

This clonotype has only a few counts. The chain employs TRBV7-4 and TRBJ2-5, with 7 bases aligning to TRBD1. The CDR3 spans 14 residues. The germline gives CDR1 SGHVT, CDR2 SQSDAQ. J gave up 5 bases and V 4 bases, and 7 bases lay outside the gene matches. This CDR3 is CASSSQGPTETQYF. DNA for the CDR3: TGTGCCAGCAGCTCACAGGGGCCGACGGAGACCCAGTACTTC.

This clonotype appeared many times. The V and J genes are TRBV6-6 and TRBJ2-1, with 15 bases lining up with TRBD2. CDR3 size: 16 residues. The junction had 2 bases not matched to a gene; V was cut back by 4 bases and J by 4 bases. Germline V gene sequence: CDR1 MNHNY, CDR2 SVGAGI (reference sequence). CDR3: CASSWGLAGGYNEQFF. In DNA form, the CDR3 reads TGTGCCAGCAGTTGGGGACTAGCGGGGGGATACAATGAGCAGTTCTTC.

In this sample, this clonotype turned up a few times. The rearrangement joins TRBV10-3 to TRBJ2-7, with D possibly being TRBD1 (6 bases). Germline lookup yields CDR1 ENHRY and CDR2 SYGVKD. CDR3 length: 11 amino acids. V lost 6 bases and J 4 bases, leaving 7 bases between the germline ends. The CDR3 nucleotides read TGTGCCATCAGGGACAGATACGAGCAGTACTTC. It codes for CAIRDRYEQYF.

The rearrangement links TRBV18 to TRBJ1-1; 8 nucleotides agree with TRBD1. Germline-derived CDR1 and CDR2 are KGHSH and LQKENI. The CDR3 has 15 residues. Trimming removed 3 bases from V and 0 bases from J; junction bases left unmatched: 3. CDR3 nucleotides: TGTGCCAGCTCACCCCGACAGGGGATGAACACTGAAGCTTTCTTT. This codes for CASSPRQGMNTEAFF.

Only a few counts were recorded for this clonotype. The chain employs TRBV19 and TRBJ2-7; the match to TRBD1 covers 7 bases. The germline gives CDR1 LNHDA, CDR2 SQIVND (reference sequence). This CDR3 is built from 18 residues. J was trimmed by 0 bases and V by 5 bases; bases with no gene match: 16. CDR3 DNA: TGTGCCAGTAGTTTTTCCCTTACAGGGGCCTGGAGCTCCTACGAGCAGTACTTC. Translated, it gives CASSFSLTGAWSSYEQYF.

Many counts were recorded for this clonotype. This sequence joins TRBV10-3 and TRBJ2-6; TRBD2 is a possible D gene (6 bases). Trimming took off 0 bases at V and 4 bases at J, with 10 bases between the two ends. Germline V gene lookup returns CDR1 ENHRY and CDR2 SYGVKD. The length of the CDR3 is 16 residues. As DNA, the CDR3 is TGTGCCATCAGTGAGTCGGAGGGATCCGGGGCCAACGTCCTGACTTTC. Amino acid sequence: CAISESEGSGANVLTF.

This sequence joins TRBV29-1 and TRBJ2-7; 7 bases match TRBD2. V shed 2 bases and J 4 bases; nucleotides not matched to a gene: 2. The CDR3 extends over 12 amino acids. Germline assignment: CDR1 SQVTM and CDR2 ANQGSEA. The CDR3 DNA sequence: TGCAGCGTTGAAAGGGAGGGATACGAGCAGTACTTC. Translating gives CSVEREGYEQYF.

This clonotype was seen ten or more times. The chain employs TRBV4-3 and TRBJ2-3, with D perhaps TRBD2 (5 bases). This CDR3 comprises 15 residues. V lost 4 bases to trimming and J lost 7 bases, with 18 bases between them. Germline CDR1 and CDR2: LGHNA and YSLEER. The CDR3 here is CASSPSWETGNTQYF. Here the CDR3 DNA reads TGCGCCAGCAGCCCCTCCTGGGAGACGGGAAATACGCAGTATTTT.

This clonotype was counted many times. The chain is built from TRBV14 and TRBJ1-1; possible D gene TRBD1, 6 bases. Deletions cut 0 bases from V and 13 bases from J, with 15 bases between. Per germline, CDR1 SGHDN and CDR2 FVKESK. The CDR3 loop spans 13 amino acids. Here the CDR3 DNA reads TGTGCCAGCAGCCAAGATAGGGGCAGGGGCGTTTTCTTT. It encodes CASSQDRGRGVFF. Together with reference TRBV14 and TRBJ1-1, the CDR3 gives the full variable domain: EAGVTQFPSHSVIEKGQTVTLRCDPISGHDNLYWYRRVMGKEIKFLLHFVKESKQDESGMPNNRFLAERTGGTYSTLKVQPAELEDSGVYFCASSQDRGRGVFFGQGTRLTVV.

The rearrangement links TRBV29-1 to TRBJ2-1; D is perhaps TRBD1 (6 bases). This CDR3 has 12 amino acids. V gave up 7 bases and J gave up 3 bases, with 10 bases separating them. In germline, CDR1 is SQVTM, CDR2 ANQGSEA. Here the CDR3 DNA reads TGCAGCGCCGGGACACACTACAATGAGCAGTTCTTC. It encodes CSAGTHYNEQFF.

This clonotype was seen a handful of times. The CDR3, as DNA: TGTGCCAGCAGTTTCGACGGAAATCAGCCCCAGCATTTT. This codes for CASSFDGNQPQHF. The chain links TRBV7-9 to TRBJ1-5; D uncertain. Germline V gene lookup returns CDR1 SEHNR and CDR2 FQNEAQ (reference sequence). The CDR3 has 13 amino acids. The V gene lost 6 bases and the J gene lost 4 bases, with 10 bases spanning the gap.

This clonotype appeared many times. The rearrangement uses TRBV20-1 and TRBJ2-7, with 8 bases lining up with TRBD1. The CDR3 loop spans 13 amino acids. With 4 bases clipped from V and 4 bases from J, the junction kept 6 bases outside the gene matches. Germline CDR1 is DFQATT and CDR2 is SNEGSKA (reference sequence). The CDR3 is CSAKRDRRYEQYF. The CDR3 coding sequence is TGCAGTGCTAAAAGGGACAGGAGATACGAGCAGTACTTC.

This clonotype was observed a handful of times. The V and J genes are TRBV29-1 and TRBJ2-1, with D perhaps assigned TRBD1 or TRBD2 (5 bases each). Germline V lookup: CDR1 SQVTM, CDR2 ANQGSEA. V lost 7 bases to trimming and J lost 4 bases, with 20 bases between them. The CDR3 has 15 amino acids. Written as DNA, the CDR3 is TGCAGCGCCGAGGAGGCAGGGAAAGGTTACAATGAGCAGTTCTTC. Translated: CSAEEAGKGYNEQFF.

This clonotype has more than one count but fewer than ten. The chain employs TRBV3-1 and TRBJ2-2; D uncertain. Trimming pared 1 base from V and 7 bases from J, leaving 4 bases between. CDR1 is LGHDT, CDR2 YNNKEL, per germline (reference sequence). The CDR3 contains 12 residues. This CDR3 is CASSQVDGELFF. The CDR3 DNA is TGTGCCAGCAGCCAAGTTGACGGGGAGCTGTTTTTT.

Of note for this clonotype: This clone may be a read error of a much larger clone one base away. The chain employs TRBV4-3 and TRBJ2-1, with 9 bases matching TRBD2. J lost 3 bases, V lost 4 bases, and 4 bases had no gene match. CDR1 LGHNA and CDR2 YSLEER come from the germline V gene. The CDR3 covers 15 residues. For the CDR3, the DNA is TGCGCCAGCAGCCCGGCTAGCGGGGACTACAATGAGCAGTTCTTC. This codes for CASSPASGDYNEQFF.

This clonotype was observed at least ten times. This chain joins TRBV11-2 and TRBJ2-1; 8 bases agree with TRBD2. Trimming removed 2 bases from V and 5 bases from J; junction bases left unmatched: 8. The CDR3 is made up of 16 amino acids. Germline loops: CDR1 SGHAT, CDR2 FQNNGV. The CDR3, as DNA: TGTGCCAGCAGCTTATTACGGGGGGGCCGGGACAATGAGCAGTTCTTC. Encoded protein: CASSLLRGGRDNEQFF.

CDR3 DNA sequence: TGTGCCAGCAGCTTCCCGAATATAGAAAAACTGTTTTTT. This gives the protein CASSFPNIEKLFF. The chain is built from TRBV7-2 and TRBJ1-4; D call uncertain. Trimming left V 3 bases short and J 8 bases short, with 10 bases between. The CDR3 length is 13 residues. Germline V gene data show CDR1 as SGHTA and CDR2 as FQGNSA.

This chain uses TRBV15 with TRBJ2-7; no clear D gene. CDR3 length: 11 residues. Trimming removed 1 base at V and 6 bases at J, with 4 bases between. Per germline, CDR1 LNHNV and CDR2 YYDKDF (reference sequence). In nucleotides, the CDR3 is TGTGCCACCAGCAGAGTTGGCGAGCAGTACTTC. Translation gives CATSRVGEQYF.

This chain joins TRBV7-9 and TRBJ1-5; weak D call: TRBD1 (5 bases). V lost 4 bases and J lost 7, with 11 bases in between. Germline V gene sequence: CDR1 SEHNR, CDR2 FQNEAQ (reference sequence). The CDR3 totals 13 residues. CDR3 DNA: TGTGCCAGCAGCTCTGACGGGGGGCAGCCCCAGCATTTT. Its protein product is CASSSDGGQPQHF.

A few counts support this clonotype. The chain recombines TRBV29-1 with TRBJ1-1; D is undetermined. The CDR3 contains 13 residues. From germline, CDR1 is SQVTM and CDR2 ANQGSEA. V was cut by 4 bases and J by 3 bases, with 12 bases left in between. CDR3 nucleotides: TGCAGCGTTGGTCCCCAACGGGACACTGAAGCTTTCTTT. This codes for CSVGPQRDTEAFF.

A few counts support this clonotype. CDR3 sequence reads: CASSLNPSTTGEQYF. The DNA of the CDR3 is TGTGCCAGCAGCTTAAACCCCTCCACGACGGGCGAGCAGTACTTC. V and J are TRBV11-2 and TRBJ2-7; D is unclear. The V end lost 2 bases, the J end lost 6 bases, and 17 bases lay between the germline ends. Germline V gene data show CDR1 as SGHAT and CDR2 as FQNNGV. This CDR3 is built from 15 residues.

This chain connects TRBV28 to TRBJ2-2; 10 bases fit TRBD1. The CDR3 is 16 residues long. The germline gives CDR1 MDHEN, CDR2 SYDVKM. V shed 7 bases, J shed 0 bases, and the junction held 5 bases outside the gene matches. The chain's CDR3 is CASKTGGRSNTGELFF. Here the CDR3 DNA reads TGTGCCAGCAAGACAGGGGGCCGCTCGAACACCGGGGAGCTGTTTTTT.

This clonotype was picked up one time. J is TRBJ2-7 and V is TRBV7-2, with D maybe TRBD1 (6 bases). V was trimmed by 5 bases and J by 2 bases, leaving 13 bases between them. The germline gives CDR1 SGHTA, CDR2 FQGNSA. The CDR3 is made up of 14 amino acids. The CDR3 nucleotides are TGTGCCAGCAGCCAACAGGGTAGTACCTACGAGCAGTACTTC. Residues: CASSQQGSTYEQYF.

The gene calls are TRBV29-1 and TRBJ2-3; D may be TRBD1 (6 bases). The CDR3 sequence is 12 residues long. Per the germline V gene, CDR1 is SQVTM and CDR2 is ANQGSEA. The V and J ends lost 8 bases and 6 bases respectively, with 15 bases between them. The CDR3: CSITRGQDTQYF. The DNA of the CDR3 is TGCAGCATCACCAGGGGTCAGGATACGCAGTATTTT.

This clonotype was found a few times. This chain links TRBV29-1 with TRBJ2-7; no clear D gene. The V end lost 5 bases, the J end lost 7 bases, and 12 bases lay between the germline ends. This CDR3 is built from 11 residues. Germline V gene sequence: CDR1 SQVTM, CDR2 ANQGSEA. In DNA, the CDR3 is TGCAGCGTTCGATTCCTAGGGGAGCAGTACTTC. As protein: CSVRFLGEQYF.

J is TRBJ2-3 and V is TRBV28, with D possibly being TRBD2 (6 bases). Trimming removed 6 bases at V and 7 bases at J, with 11 bases between. The germline V gene has CDR1 MDHEN and CDR2 SYDVKM. The CDR3 extends over 12 amino acids. CDR3 in amino acids: CASSLRDYTQYF. In nucleotides, the CDR3 is TGTGCCAGCAGCCTCAGGGACTATACGCAGTATTTT.

There are a few counts of this clonotype. This chain uses TRBV28 with TRBJ2-7; D is uncertain. In germline, CDR1 is MDHEN, CDR2 SYDVKM. The CDR3 length is 12 residues. Trimming cost V 4 bases and J 2 bases, with 6 bases left between them. The CDR3 region is CASSSTAYEQYF. CDR3 bases: TGTGCCAGCAGTTCGACCGCCTACGAGCAGTACTTC.

This clonotype was counted at least ten times. The genes are TRBV15 and TRBJ1-4; 7 nucleotides line up with TRBD1. CDR3 length: 18 residues. Germline V gene sequence: CDR1 LNHNV, CDR2 YYDKDF (reference sequence). V lost 0 bases, J lost 0 bases, and 7 bases stayed unmatched. The CDR3 loop reads CATSRDPTGTATNEKLFF. In DNA form, the CDR3 reads TGTGCCACCAGCAGAGATCCCACCGGGACAGCAACTAATGAAAAACTGTTTTTT.

This chain links TRBV25-1 with TRBJ2-3, with D perhaps TRBD2 (5 bases). CDR1 MGHDK and CDR2 SYGVNS come from the germline V gene. V was shortened by 4 bases and J by 0 bases, with 11 bases between the two germline ends. The CDR3 length is 15 residues. The CDR3 DNA is TGTGCCAGCAGTGCGACCAGGACTAGCACAGATACGCAGTATTTT. Translated, it gives CASSATRTSTDTQYF.

The gene calls are TRBV28 and TRBJ2-1, with 9 positions matching TRBD2. CDR3 size: 14 residues. The junction had 9 bases not matched to a gene; V was cut back by 5 bases and J by 10 bases. Germline lookup yields CDR1 MDHEN and CDR2 SYDVKM. The CDR3 sequence: CASSLAGLAPEQFF. The CDR3 nucleotides are TGTGCCAGCAGTCTGGCGGGACTAGCTCCCGAGCAGTTCTTC.

The V gene is TRBV20-1, the J gene TRBJ1-1; a possible D gene is TRBD1 (6 bases). Trimming pared 5 bases from V and 0 bases from J, leaving 13 bases between. Looked up from germline, CDR1 is DFQATT and CDR2 is SNEGSKA (reference sequence). This CDR3 has 14 amino acids. The CDR3 reads CSAQQGLMNTEAFF. CDR3 DNA: TGCAGTGCTCAACAGGGCTTGATGAACACTGAAGCTTTCTTT.